This is a list of T cell receptor beta chains from one sample in a study of blood T cell repertoires in COVID-19. Produced via immunoSEQ multiplex PCR; TCRdb's table is partial and in-frame only. The table has under 130,000 clones, just over 85% seen once. Sequencing was carried out using peripheral blood. The receptors were gathered from a human donor in a cohort sampled during active COVID-19. CDR3s leave out the opening cysteine and the closing phenylalanine or tryptophan. D genes are given only for firm matches. Clone size is given for some rows only: seen once, a few or many times, or a class if the clone is expanded.

v_call clone_size d_call cdr3_aa
TRBV4-3 NA TRBD2 ASSQNRLAGDNEQF
TRBV6-6 NA TRBD2 ASSSKAGGQETQY
TRBV3-1/TRBV3-2 NA NA ASSTLGQTHT
TRBV28 NA TRBD2 ASSFPRGGRDTGELF
TRBV6-5 NA TRBD1 ASSYRGGGSPLH
TRBV28 NA NA ASSLDGGTPRPQY
TRBV24-1 NA NA ATSDNRAPYEQY
TRBV11-2 NA TRBD1 ASSPPRGQGTYEQY
TRBV4-3 NA NA ASSQDQGSGNTIY
TRBV7-9 NA NA ASSLRNEKLF
TRBV28 NA TRBD1 ASSLDRGRREQY
TRBV19 NA NA ASSIGQSYEQY
TRBV5-1 once TRBD1 ASSSSVSGGPYGYT
TRBV7-8 NA NA ASSRDEAIYEQY
TRBV30 NA TRBD1 AWTIGQARIY